This T cell receptor beta chain was captured by sequencing in a study of cytomegalovirus exposure and HLA in healthy donors. General observations from the study: A later analysis, which compared TCR beta chains of equal frequency, found the HLA-associated ones more clonally expanded.

PCR primers comprised 60 Vbeta and 13 Jbeta primers. Sequencing used immunoSEQ multiplex PCR; TCRdb keeps in-frame clones, though not all of them. The sample holds 55,000 to 80,000 clones; roughly 72% are singletons and the top ten take 22%. The germline gives CDR1 SQVTM, CDR2 ANQGSEA. With 0 bases removed from V and 5 bases from J, the gap between germline ends came to 12 bases. CDR3 size: 14 residues. This clone was detected a few times. Antigen specificity is unknown. This rearrangement joins TRBV29-1 to TRBJ2-3; D may be TRBD2 (7 bases). Sequencing was performed on PBMCs. This TCR came from a woman between 25 and 40 years old in good health and CMV-seropositive. CDR3 region: CSVEEGGGGDTQYF. CDR3 nucleotide sequence: TGCAGCGTTGAAGAGGGGGGAGGGGGAGATACGCAGTATTTT.